Listed here are 10 T cell receptor beta chains from one sample, sequenced in a study of T cells in Graves' hyperthyroidism and ophthalmopathy. The TCR beta CDR3 regions underwent amplification using RNA transcripts as the source. First-round RT-PCR targeting the TCR CDR3 was performed with the HTBI primer set. TCRdb redid the calling of the multiplex PCR reads with MiXCR, one entry per CDR3 protein. Of about 290,000 distinct CDR3 sequences detected, about an eighth appear once; the ten largest clones hold almost 8%. The sample was blood. The source of these receptors is a woman younger than 45 with Graves' hyperthyroidism that later progressed to Graves' ophthalmopathy.

The rearrangement joins TRBV10-3 to TRBJ2-4; TRBD2 aligns across 11 bases. Looked up from germline, CDR1 is ENHRY and CDR2 is SYGVKD. Trimming took 8 bases from V and 2 from J; bases not matched to a gene: 8. The CDR3 extends over 16 amino acids. The CDR3 is CAIGTSGSSSKNIQYF. CDR3 DNA sequence: TGTGCCATCGGTACTAGCGGGAGTTCGTCCAAAAACATTCAGTACTTC.

Remarks on this clonotype: A much bigger clone sits one base away, suggesting this may be a read error. CDR3: CASSVGGDSTRDEQFF. DNA of the CDR3: TGTGCCAGCAGCGTAGGTGGAGACTCCACCCGGGATGAGCAGTTCTTC. V gene TRBV12-3 or TRBV12-4 combines with J gene TRBJ2-1; no clear D. The CDR3 totals 16 residues. V gave up 6 bases and J gave up 8 bases, with 23 bases separating them.

This clonotype was counted between two and nine times. The chain links TRBV6-1 to TRBJ2-1; tentative D call: TRBD1 (6 bases). The V gene lost 7 bases and the J gene lost 6 bases, with 19 bases spanning the gap. CDR3 length: 15 residues. Germline-derived CDR1 and CDR2 are MNHNS and SASEGT. The CDR3 region has the DNA TGTGCCAGCATCAAACAGGGAGCGAAGGGCAATGAGCAGTTCTTC. This sequence encodes CASIKQGAKGNEQFF.

The genes are TRBV20-1 and TRBJ2-5, with D perhaps matching TRBD2 (5 bases). Trimming took off 4 bases at V and 5 bases at J, with 23 bases between the two ends. This CDR3 has 16 residues. The germline gives CDR1 DFQATT, CDR2 SNEGSKA (reference sequence). The CDR3 sequence is CSATRPEGWNLETQYF. The CDR3 nucleotides read TGCAGTGCTACCCGACCCGAGGGTTGGAATTTGGAGACCCAGTACTTC.

This clonotype was detected ten times or more. The V call is TRBV7-2, the J call TRBJ1-3, with D tentatively TRBD1 (5 bases). V was pared by 6 bases and J by 0 bases, with 12 bases between. Germline V gene data show CDR1 as SGHTA and CDR2 as FQGNSA. The length of the CDR3 is 15 residues. CDR3 sequence reads: CASRMRQHSGNTIYF. The CDR3 DNA reads TGTGCCAGCAGGATGAGACAGCACTCTGGAAACACCATATATTTT.

This clonotype was recorded many times. The chain joins TRBV28 to TRBJ1-2; D is undetermined. The CDR3 covers 14 residues. The V end lost 2 bases, the J end lost 2 bases, and 9 bases lay between the germline ends. From germline, CDR1 is MDHEN and CDR2 SYDVKM. DNA for the CDR3: TGTGCCAGCAGTTTAGTTTGGGTAAACTATGGCTACACCTTC. It specifies CASSLVWVNYGYTF.

Many counts were recorded for this clonotype. The chain employs TRBV7-9 and TRBJ2-7, with TRBD2 matching 10 bases. With V trimmed by 1 base and J by 5 bases, 5 bases remained unmatched. Germline CDR1 is SEHNR and CDR2 is FQNEAQ (reference sequence). The CDR3 has 15 amino acids. CDR3 nucleotides: TGTGCCAGCAGCTTAGGATCTAGCGGGAGCGACGAGCAGTACTTC. Translating gives CASSLGSSGSDEQYF.

This clonotype came up many times. The chain links TRBV10-3 to TRBJ1-1; perhaps TRBD1 as D (6 bases). Trimming removed 6 bases from V and 1 base from J, with 9 bases in between. Germline V CDR1 and CDR2: ENHRY, SYGVKD. The CDR3 contains 13 residues. This CDR3 is CAIRPGQNTEAFF. The CDR3 nucleotides are TGTGCCATCAGGCCGGGACAGAACACTGAAGCTTTCTTT.

This clonotype was counted many times. The chain employs TRBV7-9 and TRBJ2-1, with TRBD2 matching 12 bases. The V segment lost 5 bases and the J segment 7 bases; nucleotides outside the gene matches: 9. There are 16 residues in the CDR3. Germline V lookup: CDR1 SEHNR, CDR2 FQNEAQ (reference sequence). The CDR3 DNA reads TGTGCCAGCAGCCCAGTACTAGCGGGAGGAAGGAATGAGCAGTTCTTC. As protein: CASSPVLAGGRNEQFF.

In this sample, this clonotype turned up many times. The J gene is TRBJ1-1, the V gene TRBV12-5; D is unresolved. Germline CDR1 reads LGHNT; CDR2 reads FRNRAP. The CDR3 spans 13 residues. Trimming removed 5 bases at V and 0 bases at J, with 7 bases between. Here the CDR3 reads CASGSHLNTEAFF. The CDR3, as DNA: TGTGCTAGTGGTAGCCACCTGAACACTGAAGCTTTCTTT.